The rows below give T cell receptor beta chains drawn from one sample of a study of T cells expressing NK-cell markers. TCRdb reanalyzed the 5' RACE reads and collapses them to one entry per CDR3 protein, without DNA. The sample table sets out some 440,000 distinct CDR3 sequences. The specimen sequenced was blood T cells: a sorted CD56 or NKG2C T cell subset, CD4+ or CD8+ T cells, or bulk PBMC T cells (not recorded which). All receptors derive from a woman in her forties or fifties in good health. CDR3s include the opening cysteine and the closing phenylalanine or tryptophan. Each record gives: CDR3 protein, V gene, J gene.

CDR3: CASSIEASIPQETQYF
V: TRBV19
J: TRBJ2-5

CDR3: CASSLGTSGRADTQYF
V: TRBV6-6
J: TRBJ2-3

CDR3: CATSSFQPITGELFF
V: TRBV15
J: TRBJ2-2

CDR3: CASSFGQGGSNTEAFF
V: TRBV5-1
J: TRBJ1-1

CDR3: CASMSGGTGADTQYF
V: TRBV2
J: TRBJ2-3

CDR3: CASSISAGANYGYTF
V: TRBV19
J: TRBJ1-2

CDR3: CASLGLDVDETQYF
V: TRBV5-1
J: TRBJ2-5

CDR3: CASSLGESDFETQYF
V: TRBV5-5
J: TRBJ2-5

CDR3: CSVASGRAGEETQYF
V: TRBV29-1
J: TRBJ2-5

CDR3: CASSYSRKDRVGNQPQHF
V: TRBV6-6
J: TRBJ1-5

CDR3: CASTVGRAHSPLHF
V: TRBV2
J: TRBJ1-6

CDR3: CASRTGLARSEQYF
V: TRBV5-1
J: TRBJ2-7

CDR3: CASSREYEQYF
V: TRBV6-6
J: TRBJ2-7

CDR3: CASSLGEGTEQFF
V: TRBV12-3/TRBV12-4
J: TRBJ2-1

CDR3: CATSEPTGGQYNEQFF
V: TRBV24-1
J: TRBJ2-1

CDR3: CASLEAGYTDTQYF
V: TRBV5-1
J: TRBJ2-3

CDR3: CASSLMVPNTDTQYF
V: TRBV12-3/TRBV12-4
J: TRBJ2-3

CDR3: CASSSLADRGGGKQPQHF
V: TRBV5-1
J: TRBJ1-5

CDR3: CASSQEGIVAFF
V: TRBV3-1
J: TRBJ1-1

CDR3: CSARAGGRWKTQYF
V: TRBV20-1
J: TRBJ2-5

CDR3: CASSLAISSTDTQYF
V: TRBV5-1
J: TRBJ2-3

CDR3: CSARDLVRAHEQYF
V: TRBV20-1
J: TRBJ2-7

CDR3: CASSVGTLGPDEQFF
V: TRBV5-1
J: TRBJ2-1

CDR3: CASSLTTGGEAFF
V: TRBV7-2
J: TRBJ1-1

CDR3: CASSLYRSIGTDTQYF
V: TRBV5-6
J: TRBJ2-3

CDR3: CASRPFWTGDYTEAFF
V: TRBV7-9
J: TRBJ1-1

CDR3: CASSESGLAVNEQFF
V: TRBV25-1
J: TRBJ2-1

CDR3: CSARRPGTSGSLPSYEQYF
V: TRBV20-1
J: TRBJ2-7

CDR3: CASSPRQKNTGELFF
V: TRBV3-1
J: TRBJ2-2

CDR3: CASSVEAYHSYNEQFF
V: TRBV9
J: TRBJ2-1

CDR3: CAIRVTETYNEQFF
V: TRBV10-3
J: TRBJ2-1

CDR3: CASSLALFKNQPQHF
V: TRBV7-8
J: TRBJ1-5

CDR3: CASSDRGNEQFF
V: TRBV25-1
J: TRBJ2-1

CDR3: CSASTGGRGYTF
V: TRBV20-1
J: TRBJ1-2

CDR3: CASSTRTGINTEAFF
V: TRBV5-1
J: TRBJ1-1

CDR3: CASSVGLPGLDNEQFF
V: TRBV9
J: TRBJ2-1

CDR3: CSVGGTPRSYF
V: TRBV29-1
J: TRBJ2-3

CDR3: CASSRLAGIQETQYF
V: TRBV5-1
J: TRBJ2-5

CDR3: CASSDLAGASTDTQYF
V: TRBV7-2
J: TRBJ2-3

CDR3: CASSLYGGDRVDEQFF
V: TRBV7-2
J: TRBJ2-1

CDR3: CASSSWSYNEQFF
V: TRBV6-6
J: TRBJ2-1

CDR3: CASSLATGLETQYF
V: TRBV7-8
J: TRBJ2-5

CDR3: CASNSRPNEKLFF
V: TRBV5-1
J: TRBJ1-4

CDR3: CASSIPGLAGGEANEQFF
V: TRBV5-6
J: TRBJ2-1

CDR3: CASRKKSRDGSYEQYF
V: TRBV7-9
J: TRBJ2-7